The clone carrying this T cell receptor (beta chain) was found a few times. The antigen is not known. The record originates from a study of identical twins. Points from the study as a whole: Memory repertoires lacked the insertion deficit that abundant cord blood beta clonotypes showed.

MiXCR, run by TCRdb on the 5' RACE reads, gives a single entry per CDR3 protein. This sample yields approximately 890,000 distinct CDR3 sequences, of which roughly an eighth are seen a single time; 1.5% to 2% belongs to the top ten. These data also featured in a second study, about yellow fever vaccine responses in identical twins.

Sequencing was done on a sample of PBMCs. The TCR sequence derives from a woman aged 18-29 years in good health.

The chain's CDR3 is CASSLAFGVSSYNEQFF. For the CDR3, the DNA is TGTGCCAGCAGCTTAGCTTTTGGGGTCTCCTCCTACAATGAGCAGTTCTTC. The chain combines TRBV11-2 with TRBJ2-1; D is uncertain. CDR1 and CDR2 (germline): SGHAT, FQNNGV. V lost 1 base to trimming and J lost 0 bases, with 13 bases between them. This CDR3 comprises 17 residues.